The 31 T cell receptor beta chains presented below share a single source sample, sequenced in a study of cytomegalovirus exposure and HLA in healthy donors. Vbeta (60) and Jbeta (13) primers were used in the PCR. Libraries were prepared by immunoSEQ multiplex PCR; TCRdb keeps only in-frame clonotypes and omits some of them. Of some 160,000 clones listed, about 85% are singletons. Sequencing was performed on PBMCs. These receptor sequences come from a young man in good health and CMV-seropositive.

This rearrangement joins TRBV4-1 to TRBJ2-1; weak D call: TRBD2 (6 bases). V lost 0 bases and J lost 8, with 14 bases in between. The germline V gene encodes CDR1 MGHRA and CDR2 YSYEKL. The CDR3 spans 15 residues. The CDR3 nucleotides are TGCGCCAGCAGCCAAGACCGTCGGCGGGACCATGAGCAGTTCTTC. It specifies CASSQDRRRDHEQFF.

The V call is TRBV19, the J call TRBJ1-2; a weak D match, TRBD1 (5 bases). This CDR3 contains 15 residues. Looked up from germline, CDR1 is LNHDA and CDR2 is SQIVND (reference sequence). V lost 0 bases and J 0 bases, leaving 8 bases between the germline ends. CDR3 amino acids: CASSIEETANYGYTF. DNA of the CDR3: TGTGCCAGTAGTATAGAGGAGACAGCTAACTATGGCTACACCTTC.

This chain links TRBV4-3 with TRBJ1-1, with TRBD1 matching over 8 bases. Germline CDR1 and CDR2: LGHNA and YSLEER. The CDR3 has 17 amino acids. The trim removed 3 bases at V and 1 base at J, leaving 10 bases unmatched. The CDR3 DNA sequence: TGCGCCAGCAGCCAGTCCCAGGGGGCAGGGGAGAACACTGAAGCTTTCTTT. Residues: CASSQSQGAGENTEAFF.

This rearrangement joins TRBV4-3 to TRBJ2-3; D possibly corresponds to TRBD2 (6 bases). The germline V gene has CDR1 LGHNA and CDR2 YSLEER. This CDR3 is built from 15 residues. The V end lost 1 base, the J end lost 1 base, and 9 bases lay between the germline ends. CDR3 loop: CASSQGLGGTDTQYF. CDR3 nucleotide sequence: TGCGCCAGCAGCCAAGGACTAGGGGGCACAGATACGCAGTATTTT.

The V call is TRBV5-5, the J call TRBJ2-2; 8 bases line up with TRBD1. Losses at the gene ends were 0 bases for V and 4 bases for J; bases not matched to a gene: 5. The CDR3 is 16 amino acids. The germline CDR1 and CDR2 sequences are SGHKS and YYEKEE (reference sequence). The CDR3 here is CASSLERTGFTGELFF. The CDR3 DNA is TGTGCCAGCAGCTTGGAAAGGACAGGGTTCACCGGGGAGCTGTTTTTT. The complete variable domain, with remaining parts taken from reference TRBV5-5 and TRBJ2-2, reads DAGVTQSPTHLIKTRGQQVTLRCSPISGHKSVSWYQQVLGQGPQFIFQYYEKEERGRGNFPDRFSARQFPNYSSELNVNALLLGDSALYLCASSLERTGFTGELFFGEGSRLTVL.

V gene TRBV6-6 combines with J gene TRBJ2-7; tentative D call: TRBD1 (6 bases). Germline V gene lookup returns CDR1 MNHNY and CDR2 SVGAGI (reference sequence). This CDR3 spans 15 amino acids. The ends were cut back, 4 bases at V and 2 bases at J, with 15 bases in the middle. The CDR3 loop reads CASSSELTGTYEQYV. As DNA, the CDR3 is TGTGCCAGCAGTTCGGAACTGACAGGAACCTACGAGCAGTACGTC.

The chain employs TRBV27 and TRBJ2-5; possibly TRBD1 for D (5 bases). CDR1 MNHEY and CDR2 SMNVEV come from the germline V gene (reference sequence). V was trimmed by 3 bases and J by 5 bases, leaving 13 bases between them. The CDR3 totals 14 residues. The DNA of the CDR3 is TGTGCCAGCAGTTTGAGGTGGGGCGGTGAGACCCAGTACTTC. It encodes CASSLRWGGETQYF.

As DNA, the CDR3 is TGTGCCAGCAGCTTGGGACTAGCGGGAGGGCAAGAGACCCAGTACTTC. Its translation: CASSLGLAGGQETQYF. The chain is built from TRBV5-6 and TRBJ2-5; 14 positions agree with TRBD2. V shed 0 bases and J 2 bases; nucleotides not matched to a gene: 0. The length of the CDR3 is 16 residues. CDR1 and CDR2 (germline): SGHDT, YYEEEE.

This chain links TRBV7-9 with TRBJ2-1; TRBD2 matches 9 bases. The germline V gene encodes CDR1 SEHNR and CDR2 FQNEAQ (reference sequence). V was clipped by 4 bases and J by 7 bases; unmatched bases: 11. This CDR3 region has 16 residues. CDR3: CASSSPRAGGQNEQFF. Here the CDR3 DNA reads TGTGCCAGCAGCTCCCCGCGAGCGGGAGGCCAGAATGAGCAGTTCTTC.

This chain connects TRBV15 to TRBJ2-1, with TRBD2 identical over 8 bases. V shed 5 bases, J shed 3 bases, and the junction held 12 bases outside the gene matches. The CDR3 is made up of 17 amino acids. Germline assignment: CDR1 LNHNV and CDR2 YYDKDF (reference sequence). DNA for the CDR3: TGTGCCACCAGCTCCCGGGGTAGCGGGACCGACTACAATGAGCAGTTCTTC. It is translated as CATSSRGSGTDYNEQFF.

V gene TRBV6-1 combines with J gene TRBJ2-5, with 7 bases aligning to TRBD1. The J call is doubtful: the DNA matches TRBJ2-7 better. CDR3 length: 14 residues. CDR1 MNHNS and CDR2 SASEGT come from the germline V gene. The CDR3 is CASSEGDSSYEQYF. The CDR3 DNA is TGTGCCAGCAGTGAAGGGGACAGCTCCTACGAGCAGTACTTC.

The chain uses TRBV4-1 and TRBJ2-1, with TRBD2 matching 12 bases. Germline assignment: CDR1 MGHRA and CDR2 YSYEKL. The CDR3 length is 15 residues. The trim removed 5 bases at V and 7 bases at J, leaving 6 bases unmatched. CDR3 nucleotide sequence: TGCGCCAGCAGCATGGGACTAGCGGGTCGGAATGAGCAGTTCTTC. It yields the protein CASSMGLAGRNEQFF.

V is TRBV2 and J is TRBJ2-7; 10 bases fit TRBD1. V lost 7 bases, J lost 5 bases, and 8 bases stayed unmatched. Germline V gene sequence: CDR1 SNHLY, CDR2 FYNNEI. The CDR3 loop spans 14 amino acids. The CDR3 bases are TGTGCCAGCACCCGGGACAGGGGTATCCACGAGCAGTACTTC. It encodes CASTRDRGIHEQYF.

V gene TRBV6-5 combines with J gene TRBJ1-2; a possible D gene is TRBD1 (5 bases). Germline V gene lookup returns CDR1 MNHEY and CDR2 SVGAGI. The CDR3 totals 12 residues. V was trimmed by 2 bases and J by 7 bases, leaving 8 bases between them. CDR3 sequence: CASSYHGAGYTF. DNA of the CDR3: TGTGCCAGCAGTTACCATGGGGCTGGCTACACCTTC.

The table lists this clone with a few counts. J is TRBJ2-3 and V is TRBV10-3, with D possibly being TRBD2 (5 bases). Germline lookup yields CDR1 ENHRY and CDR2 SYGVKD. The CDR3 sequence is 14 residues long. The V end was cut by 3 bases, the J end by 4 bases, with 11 bases between. CDR3 sequence: CAISDRLAADTQYF. The CDR3, as DNA: TGTGCCATCAGTGATCGGCTAGCAGCAGATACGCAGTATTTT.

This chain uses TRBV5-4 with TRBJ2-1; 9 bases line up with TRBD2. This CDR3 comprises 14 residues. The V segment lost 5 bases and the J segment 6 bases; nucleotides outside the gene matches: 6. CDR1 is SGHNT and CDR2 is YYREEE in the germline V gene (reference sequence). CDR3 region: CASRSSGNFNEQFF. The CDR3 nucleotides are TGTGCCAGCAGATCTAGCGGGAATTTCAATGAGCAGTTCTTC. Combining the CDR3 with reference TRBV5-4 and TRBJ2-1 gives the whole variable domain ETGVTQSPTHLIKTRGQQVTLRCSSQSGHNTVSWYQQALGQGPQFIFQYYREEENGRGNFPPRFSGLQFPNYSSELNVNALELDDSALYLCASRSSGNFNEQFFGPGTRLTVL.

The CDR3 loop is CASSEPRTAGQPQHF. The CDR3 region has the DNA TGTGCCAGCAGTGAACCCCGGACAGCGGGGCAGCCCCAGCATTTT. This chain links TRBV6-4 with TRBJ1-5, with D perhaps TRBD1 (6 bases). The CDR3 covers 15 residues. V shed 3 bases and J shed 7 bases, with 16 bases lying between them. In germline, CDR1 is MRHNA, CDR2 SNTAGT.

Only a few counts were recorded for this clone. For the CDR3, the DNA is TGCGCCAGCAGTCACGGGGGGGAGCAGCCCCAGCATTTT. Encoded protein: CASSHGGEQPQHF. The chain is built from TRBV4-3 and TRBJ1-5, with D perhaps TRBD1 (5 bases). The V gene's germline CDR1 is LGHNA and CDR2 YSLEER. V lost 6 bases to trimming and J lost 7 bases, with 13 bases between them. The CDR3 has 13 amino acids.

The V and J genes are TRBV7-6 and TRBJ2-7; TRBD1 aligns across 7 bases. V was pared by 1 base and J by 1 base, with 7 bases of the junction left unmatched. Looked up from germline, CDR1 is SGHVS and CDR2 is FNYEAQ. The CDR3 runs to 16 residues. In DNA form, the CDR3 reads TGTGCCAGCAGCTTAGAAACAGGGGAGAGGTCCTACGAGCAGTACTTC. Protein product: CASSLETGERSYEQYF.

Worth noting for this clone: The junction does not match germline at one end; this may be a read error. The chain links TRBV7-9 to TRBJ1-4; weak D call: TRBD1 (6 bases). The CDR3 totals 13 residues. CDR1 SEHNR and CDR2 FQNEAQ come from the germline V gene (reference sequence). The chain's CDR3 is CSSSLGGEEKLFF. In DNA form, the CDR3 reads TGTTCCAGCAGCTTAGGGGGGGAAGAAAAACTGTTTTTT.

The V call is TRBV29-1, the J call TRBJ2-1; 10 bases match TRBD2. V lost 8 bases, J lost 7 bases, and 5 bases stayed unmatched. The V gene's germline CDR1 is SQVTM and CDR2 ANQGSEA. The CDR3 runs 12 residues. This CDR3 is CSISGRSNEQFF. In DNA form, the CDR3 reads TGCAGCATTAGCGGGAGGAGTAATGAGCAGTTCTTC.

This chain links TRBV18 with TRBJ1-6; unclear D gene. This CDR3 is built from 16 residues. Germline V gene sequence: CDR1 KGHSH, CDR2 LQKENI. The V end lost 4 bases, the J end lost 0 bases, and 10 bases lay between the germline ends. The chain's CDR3 is CASSRRGGSYNSPLHF. DNA of the CDR3: TGTGCCAGCTCACGCCGTGGCGGCTCCTATAATTCACCCCTCCACTTT.

This clone was counted only a few times. The rearrangement joins TRBV11-3 to TRBJ2-6; 10 bases line up with TRBD2. CDR3 length equals 19 residues. Unmatched junction bases numbered 9, after V lost 0 bases and J lost 4 bases. The V gene's germline CDR1 is SGHNT and CDR2 YENEEA. CDR3 amino acids: CASSLEATSGIQGANVLTF. The CDR3 DNA sequence: TGTGCCAGCAGCTTAGAAGCAACTAGCGGGATACAAGGGGCCAACGTCCTGACTTTC.

The chain is built from TRBV27 and TRBJ2-3, with 11 bases matching TRBD2. CDR1 MNHEY and CDR2 SMNVEV come from the germline V gene (reference sequence). Trimming cost V 1 base and J 3 bases; bases outside gene matches: 3. The CDR3 is made up of 16 amino acids. The CDR3 coding sequence is TGTGCCAGCAGTTTATTAGCGGGAGGGCCTACAGATACGCAGTATTTT. Translating it yields CASSLLAGGPTDTQYF.

This chain connects TRBV7-2 to TRBJ1-2; D might be TRBD1 (6 bases). This CDR3 has 14 amino acids. The germline gives CDR1 SGHTA, CDR2 FQGNSA. Trimming shortened V by 4 bases and J by 8 bases, and 17 bases separated the two germline ends. The CDR3 DNA reads TGTGCCAGCAGCTCATCCAGGGGAGCGGCCGGCTACACCTTC. It codes for CASSSSRGAAGYTF.

The chain couples TRBV5-4 to TRBJ2-1; 7 positions match TRBD1. The CDR3 is 14 residues long. The germline V gene has CDR1 SGHNT and CDR2 YYREEE (reference sequence). Trimming cost V 3 bases and J 3 bases; bases outside gene matches: 3. This CDR3 is CASSSGTVYNEQFF. Here the CDR3 DNA reads TGTGCCAGCAGCTCCGGGACAGTCTACAATGAGCAGTTCTTC. Looking up the rest from reference TRBV5-4 and TRBJ2-1 gives the full variable domain: ETGVTQSPTHLIKTRGQQVTLRCSSQSGHNTVSWYQQALGQGPQFIFQYYREEENGRGNFPPRFSGLQFPNYSSELNVNALELDDSALYLCASSSGTVYNEQFFGPGTRLTVL.

This chain links TRBV6-5 with TRBJ1-1, with D hard to call. The CDR3 extends over 15 amino acids. Trimming took 4 bases from V and 5 from J, leaving 17 bases between them. Germline V gene data show CDR1 as MNHEY and CDR2 as SVGAGI. For the CDR3, the DNA is TGTGCCAGCAGTTTATCTCTTGCGTCGGGGACTGAAGCTTTCTTT. It encodes CASSLSLASGTEAFF.

The gene calls are TRBV4-2 and TRBJ2-3; D remains ambiguous. Per the germline V gene, CDR1 is LGHNA and CDR2 is YNFKEQ. The CDR3 is 14 amino acids. The V end was cut by 1 base, the J end by 1 base, with 6 bases between. The CDR3 nucleotides read TGTGCCAGCAGCCAAGGACTTGGCACAGATACGCAGTATTTT. Its translation is CASSQGLGTDTQYF.

A few counts support this clone. CDR3 DNA: TGCAGCGGTGGGACAGGGGAGACCCAGTACTTC. The encoded protein is CSGGTGETQYF. The J gene is TRBJ2-5, the V gene TRBV29-1; 9 nucleotides agree with TRBD1. The CDR3 is 11 amino acids. The V segment lost 7 bases and the J segment 5 bases; nucleotides outside the gene matches: 2. CDR1 SQVTM and CDR2 ANQGSEA come from the germline V gene.

The chain joins TRBV4-3 to TRBJ1-2; TRBD1 matches at 8 bases. Germline CDR1 LGHNA, CDR2 YSLEER. This CDR3 has 14 residues. The V segment lost 5 bases and the J segment 4 bases; nucleotides outside the gene matches: 6. This CDR3 reads CASSVGQGSYGYTF. In DNA form, the CDR3 reads TGCGCCAGCAGCGTCGGACAGGGCAGCTATGGCTACACCTTC.

This chain uses TRBV7-6 with TRBJ2-3, with 11 bases aligning to TRBD2. J was trimmed by 2 bases and V by 4 bases; bases with no gene match: 5. The CDR3 is made up of 16 amino acids. CDR1 and CDR2 (germline): SGHVS, FNYEAQ. CDR3 nucleotides: TGTGCCAGCAGCTACCTTAGCGGGAGGGACACAGATACGCAGTATTTT. Its translation is CASSYLSGRDTDTQYF.